This T cell receptor beta chain was sequenced during a study of blood T cell repertoires in COVID-19 (dated by TCRdb to between 2020 and 2021). Notes on the research overall: The collaborator samples originated in the United States, Italy and Spain and spanned the acute and convalescent phases of COVID-19. Subjects who had been exposed to COVID-19, were actively infected with it, or had recovered from it provided the deeply sampled blood TCRbeta repertoires that made up the dataset. Samples came from the ongoing ImmuneRACE study (first 160 participants) plus 1,254 subjects from 6 global collaborators. The repertoires were released in a freely available public database intended as a resource for research on the immune response to SARS-CoV-2. A de-identified subject ID, COVID-19 status, age in years and sex were almost always included in the sample metadata. The material from the prospective study consisted of cDNA or gDNA derived from T cells, B-cell-depleted T cells, or PBMCs. HLA class I and class II types, where available, came from metadata supplied by the sample provider rather than from assay-based typing. The paper's findings and limits, for the study overall: How much clinical and demographic metadata was included differed by source and by participant, and the metadata was provided uncurated.

Worth noting for this clone: The clone's antigen remains unknown. No much larger clone is present one base from it, and per-base qualities are unavailable.

TCRbeta CDR3 regions were amplified from genomic DNA using the immunoSEQ Assay, a bias-controlled multiplex PCR. Turning to the authors' computational methods: Nucleated cell counts per sample were estimated from amplification of reference gene primers within the assay. Sequence reads were collapsed and filtered to measure the absolute abundance of every unique TCRbeta CDR3 rearrangement. For each sample, productive Simpson clonality was calculated as the square root of Simpson's diversity index over productive rearrangements. TCRdb took over this immuneACCESS table, retaining in-frame rearrangements with V and J assigned. Such tables are incomplete; in checked studies, under half of the missing clones stem from an unresolved V gene, and the remainder is unexplained. From that table come the V and J calls and clone size; the DNA was used to work out D and trimming. The sample profile shows under 200,000 clones; approximately 80% of them were found once. Approximately 12% of the sample comes from the top ten.

Samples from volunteer blood donors who had recovered from COVID-19 were contributed by a second Seattle source. Whole blood was collected in K2EDTA tubes by collaborating institutions according to the institutions' own protocols. For TCRbeta analysis, collaborator samples were shipped as frozen whole blood, as isolated PBMCs, or as DNA extracted from either sample type. CDR1 and CDR2 are drawn from the germline V gene (reference sequence): MNHNY, SVGAGI. Germline trimming amounts to 5 bases on V and 7 bases on J, with 18 as the count of junction bases outside the gene matches. The cysteine opens and the phenylalanine closes a CDR3 of 18 amino acids. Here the CDR3 DNA is all that survives: 54 bases in frame from base 1.

Recombination linked TRBV6-6 to TRBJ2-1; 9 bases in the junction line up with TRBD2. The sequencing sample was made of peripheral blood. The clonotype was recovered from a man in his sixties or seventies who had recovered from COVID-19. The CDR3 sequence is CASSPPGASGTAKNEQFF. The nucleotide sequence is given as TGTGCCAGCAGTCCCCCGGGTGCTAGCGGGACCGCTAAAAATGAGCAGTTCTTC.